Below, 2 T cell receptor beta chains from the same sample are listed, as sequenced in a study of blood T cell repertoires in COVID-19 (dated by TCRdb to the early 2020s). Library preparation was by the immunoSEQ multiplex PCR assay. TCRdb carries this immuneACCESS record with in-frame sequences only. Its versions omit some clonotypes, under half of them owing to an unresolved V gene in the studies checked, with the rest unexplained. Within this sample are over 85,000 clones, with 70% to 90% of them counted one time only. Approximately 4.8% of the sample is taken by the ten largest. The sequenced sample consisted of peripheral blood. Receptor source: a woman of 80 years or more with active COVID-19.

This chain connects TRBV6-5 to TRBJ2-7, with TRBD2 matching 9 bases. The CDR3 extends over 14 amino acids. From germline, CDR1 is MNHEY and CDR2 SVGAGI. V lost 5 bases, J lost 4 bases, and 6 bases stayed unmatched. DNA of the CDR3: TGTGCCAGCAGTCGTCTAGCGGGAAATTACGAGCAGTACTTC. Translation: CASSRLAGNYEQYF.

This clone was seen only once. This chain uses TRBV28 with TRBJ2-3, with 8 bases aligning to TRBD2. Germline V gives CDR1 MDHEN, CDR2 SYDVKM. The CDR3 extends over 16 amino acids. The ends lost 4 bases at V and 1 base at J; junction bases unmatched: 7. The CDR3 nucleotides are TGTGCCAGCAGTTACCTAACGGGAGGGGGCACAGATACGCAGTATTTT. Its translation: CASSYLTGGGTDTQYF.